This T cell receptor (beta chain) was sequenced in a study of T cell responses to AZD1222 COVID-19 vaccine. Study findings and constraints: Mapped onto spike, vaccine-associated CD4 TCRs spanned it and were dominant at 160-218 and 743-854. A rise in Spike-specific TCR breadth and depth followed two AZD1222 doses.

This clone turned up a few times. Its antigen is currently unknown. CDR1 is SGHTA, CDR2 FQGNSA, per germline. The CDR3 extends over 12 amino acids. Trimming took 5 bases from V and 1 from J, leaving 4 bases between them. Assay: immunoSEQ multiplex PCR; the TCRdb copy retains only in-frame clones and omits some. The sample carries approximately 84,000 clones, roughly four fifths recorded once. Both about-4-week and about-12-week second-dose recipients were combined. The input for sequencing was peripheral blood, taken 28 days after the second AZD1222 dose. The chain carries TRBV7-2 and TRBJ2-3; D is unresolved. The receptor comes from an adult who received the AZD1222 COVID-19 vaccine. This CDR3 is CASSPRTDTQYF. CDR3 DNA sequence: TGTGCCAGCAGCCCCCGCACAGATACGCAGTATTTT. The entire variable domain, with the rest obtained from reference TRBV7-2 and TRBJ2-3, is as follows: GAGVSQSPSNKVTEKGKDVELRCDPISGHTALYWYRQSLGQGLEFLIYFQGNSAPDKSGLPSDRFSAERTGGSVSTLTIQRTQQEDSAVYLCASSPRTDTQYFGPGTRLTVL.